This T cell receptor (beta chain) was obtained from a study of blood T cell repertoires in COVID-19. Original processing methods: Reference gene primer amplification gave nucleated cell count estimates. The data were produced by immunoSEQ multiplex PCR, yet TCRdb's version contains in-frame clones alone and is incomplete. That table is the source of V, J and clone size, and D and trimming were worked out from the DNA. The table lists some 250,000 clones, roughly 87% of them singletons. This receptor was obtained from a human donor in a cohort sampled during active COVID-19. The source material was peripheral blood.

The CDR3 region has the DNA TGTGCCAGCAGCTCCAGCACAGGGAACTATGGCTACACCTTC. As protein: CASSSSTGNYGYTF. This chain links TRBV7-2 with TRBJ1-2, with D perhaps TRBD1 (6 bases). This CDR3 region has 14 residues. Germline CDR1 SGHTA, CDR2 FQGNSA. Trimming removed 4 bases at V and 2 bases at J, with 11 bases between.